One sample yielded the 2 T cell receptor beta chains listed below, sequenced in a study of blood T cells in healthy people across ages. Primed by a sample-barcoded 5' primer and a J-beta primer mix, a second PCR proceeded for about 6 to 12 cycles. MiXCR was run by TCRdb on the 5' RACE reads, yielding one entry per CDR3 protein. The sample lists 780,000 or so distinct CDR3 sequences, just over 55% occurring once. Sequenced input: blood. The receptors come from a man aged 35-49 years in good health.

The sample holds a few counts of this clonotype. The CDR3 region has the DNA TGTGCCAGCAGCGTAGACGATGGGTGGGGACTAGTACAAAAAAGCACAGATACGCAGTATTTT. Translation gives CASSVDDGWGLVQKSTDTQYF. The J gene is TRBJ2-3, the V gene TRBV9; 8 bases are a match to TRBD2. The CDR3 has 21 residues. V was pared by 0 bases and J by 0 bases, with 18 bases of the junction left unmatched. CDR1 and CDR2 from the germline V gene are SGDLS and YYNGEE.

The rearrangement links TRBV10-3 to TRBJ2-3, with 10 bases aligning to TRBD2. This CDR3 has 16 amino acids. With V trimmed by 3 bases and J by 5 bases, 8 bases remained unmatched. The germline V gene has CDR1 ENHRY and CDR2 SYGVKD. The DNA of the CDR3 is TGTGCCATCAGTGATGTTGCCGGGACTAGCGTAGATACGCAGTATTTT. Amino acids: CAISDVAGTSVDTQYF.